The T cell receptor (beta chain) under discussion was sequenced for a study of control samples from healthy donors and cancer patients (dated by TCRdb to 2020 to 2021). Concerning this clone itself: What this receptor recognizes is not known. No base quality values were provided; no much bigger clone lies one nucleotide off.

Receptors were amplified or captured by the immunoSEQ multiplex PCR assay. TCRdb re-hosts the immuneACCESS table, in-frame sequences only. Its copies lack some clones; in the studies checked, an unresolved V gene accounts for under half of them, and the cause for the rest is not known. The sample table shows some 210,000 clones, and about 91% are seen once. 1.5% to 2% of the sample comes from the top ten. From the germline V gene (reference sequence), CDR1 is LNHDA and CDR2 is SQIVND. From the cysteine up to the phenylalanine, the CDR3 has a length of 13 residues. Of the read, only the CDR3 DNA is kept; its 39 bases are in frame from base 1. V and J lose 5 bases and 1 base, and a span of 8 bases separates them.

The chain uses TRBV19 and TRBJ1-1; a tentative D call is TRBD1 (5 bases match). Sequencing used blood. This TCR was sampled from a man aged 30 to 39 in good health. The DNA sequence is TGTGCCAGTAGTCCGGGGGGGAACACTGAAGCTTTCTTT. Translated, this gives CASSPGGNTEAFF.